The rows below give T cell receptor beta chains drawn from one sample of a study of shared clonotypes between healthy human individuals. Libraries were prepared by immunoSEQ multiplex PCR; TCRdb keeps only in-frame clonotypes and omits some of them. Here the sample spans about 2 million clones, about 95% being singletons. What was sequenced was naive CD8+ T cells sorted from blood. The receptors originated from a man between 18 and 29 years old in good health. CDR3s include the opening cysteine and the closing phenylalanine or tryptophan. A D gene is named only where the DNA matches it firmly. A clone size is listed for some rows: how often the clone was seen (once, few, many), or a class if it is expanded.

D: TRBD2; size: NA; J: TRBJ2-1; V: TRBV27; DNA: TGTGCCAGCAGCTTTTCAGCGGGAGACAAAGACAATGAGCAGTTCTTC; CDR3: CASSFSAGDKDNEQFF
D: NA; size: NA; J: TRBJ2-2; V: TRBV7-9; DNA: TGTGCCAGCAGTTCCACCCCAGGGGCGCACACCGGGGAGCTGTTTTTT; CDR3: CASSSTPGAHTGELFF
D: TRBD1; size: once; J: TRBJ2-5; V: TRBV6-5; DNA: TGTGCCAGCAGTTACTCCGGGACAGCCGGGGAGACCCAGTACTTC; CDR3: CASSYSGTAGETQYF
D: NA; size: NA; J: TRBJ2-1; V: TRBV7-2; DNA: TGTGCCAGCAGCTTAGTCGGCGGGGCTCTTTACAATGAGCAGTTCTTC; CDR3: CASSLVGGALYNEQFF
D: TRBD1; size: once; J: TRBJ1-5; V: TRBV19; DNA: TGTGCCAGTGTAGACAGGGGCAATCAGCCCCAGCATTTT; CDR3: CASVDRGNQPQHF
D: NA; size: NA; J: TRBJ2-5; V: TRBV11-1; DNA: TGTGCCAGCTCCGGGAACCGGGACAACCAAGAGACCCAGTACTTC; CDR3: CASSGNRDNQETQYF
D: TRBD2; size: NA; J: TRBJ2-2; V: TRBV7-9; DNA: TGTGCCAGCAGCCAAACTAGCGCAACCGGGGAGCTGTTTTTT; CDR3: CASSQTSATGELFF
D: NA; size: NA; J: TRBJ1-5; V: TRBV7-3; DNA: TGTGCCAGCAGCACTAGGACGGATACGACAAATAGCAATCAGCCCCAGCATTTT; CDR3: CASSTRTDTTNSNQPQHF
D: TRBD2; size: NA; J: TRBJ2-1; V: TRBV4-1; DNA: TGCGCCAGCAGCCAAGGGCCGGGACTAGTTATCGATGAGCAGTTCTTC; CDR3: CASSQGPGLVIDEQFF
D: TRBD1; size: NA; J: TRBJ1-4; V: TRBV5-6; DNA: TGTGCCAGCAGCCCCCTGACAGGGAATAATGAAAAACTGTTTTTT; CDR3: CASSPLTGNNEKLFF